Following are 30 T cell receptor beta chains from one sample sequenced in a study of T cell responses to AZD1222 COVID-19 vaccine. The table came from immunoSEQ multiplex PCR; TCRdb's copy has only in-frame clones and leaves some out. The top ten hold around 27% of the sample, which has 120,000 or so clones, approximately 82% seen once. This sample comprised peripheral blood, obtained 28 days after the second AZD1222 dose. All receptors come from an adult who received the AZD1222 COVID-19 vaccine.

This sequence joins TRBV3-1 (or the pseudogene TRBV3-2) and TRBJ2-7, with D uncertain. V lost 0 bases to trimming and J lost 0 bases, with 6 bases between them. The CDR3 runs to 14 residues. CDR1 LGHDT and CDR2 YNNKEL come from the germline V gene (reference sequence). CDR3 loop: CASSQDYASYEQYF. In DNA form, the CDR3 reads TGTGCCAGCAGCCAAGATTATGCCTCCTACGAGCAGTACTTC.

The chain is built from TRBV19 and TRBJ1-6; D remains unclear. CDR1 is LNHDA, CDR2 SQIVND, per germline (reference sequence). The V end was cut by 0 bases, the J end by 10 bases, with 16 bases between. This CDR3 has 16 residues. CDR3 in DNA: TGTGCCAGTAGTATAGATTCGAACCGCCGGCTCTCACCCCTCCACTTT. Translated, it gives CASSIDSNRRLSPLHF.

The chain couples TRBV5-6 to TRBJ1-1; 7 bases fit TRBD1. CDR3 size: 15 residues. With V trimmed by 2 bases and J by 1 base, 5 bases remained unmatched. Germline assignment: CDR1 SGHDT and CDR2 YYEEEE. The CDR3 loop is CASSFFDRANTEAFF. For the CDR3, the DNA is TGTGCCAGCAGCTTTTTCGACAGGGCGAACACTGAAGCTTTCTTT. Full variable domain (outside the CDR3, taken from reference TRBV5-6 and TRBJ1-1): DAGVTQSPTHLIKTRGQQVTLRCSPKSGHDTVSWYQQALGQGPQFIFQYYEEEERQRGNFPDRFSGHQFPNYSSELNVNALLLGDSALYLCASSFFDRANTEAFFGQGTRLTVV.

J is TRBJ1-1 and V is TRBV12-3 or TRBV12-4; 7 bases fit TRBD1. The CDR3 length is 13 residues. J was trimmed by 3 bases and V by 6 bases; bases with no gene match: 4. CDR3 nucleotides: TGTGCCAGCAGCCGACAGGGTTACACTGAAGCTTTCTTT. This gives the protein CASSRQGYTEAFF.

V is TRBV6-5 and J is TRBJ2-1; 11 bases map to TRBD2. This CDR3 is built from 11 residues. Germline CDR1 reads MNHEY; CDR2 reads SVGAGI. The V segment lost 2 bases and the J segment 15 bases; nucleotides outside the gene matches: 0. For the CDR3, the DNA is TGTGCCAGCAGTTACGGGACTAGCGGGTTCTTC. Translated, it gives CASSYGTSGFF.

V and J are TRBV5-6 and TRBJ1-1; no definite D call. Germline lookup yields CDR1 SGHDT and CDR2 YYEEEE. This CDR3 is 16 amino acids long. Deletions cut 4 bases from V and 0 bases from J, with 16 bases between. CDR3: CASSNLDRRMNTEAFF. DNA of the CDR3: TGTGCCAGCAGCAATCTCGACCGACGGATGAACACTGAAGCTTTCTTT.

V usage is TRBV2 and J usage is TRBJ2-7; TRBD1 is a possible D gene (5 bases). Trimming cost V 2 bases and J 3 bases, with 5 bases left between them. CDR3 size: 12 residues. In germline, CDR1 is SNHLY, CDR2 FYNNEI. The CDR3 is CASSETGYEQYF. The CDR3 DNA follows: TGTGCCAGCAGTGAAACAGGCTACGAGCAGTACTTC.

This chain joins TRBV7-2 and TRBJ2-2; tentatively, D is TRBD2 (7 bases). The CDR3 has 14 residues. Germline V gives CDR1 SGHTA, CDR2 FQGNSA. The germline V and J ends were trimmed by 5 bases and 5 bases, with 12 bases remaining between them. The DNA for the CDR3 is TGTGCCAGCAGCACGGGGGGCCCGACCGGGGAGCTGTTTTTT. Its protein product is CASSTGGPTGELFF.

The rearrangement links TRBV11-2 to TRBJ1-6; weak D call: TRBD1 (5 bases). V was clipped by 5 bases and J by 13 bases, with 15 bases between them. Germline V gives CDR1 SGHAT, CDR2 FQNNGV. CDR3 length equals 13 residues. For the CDR3, the DNA is TGTGCCAGCAGCCCGCAGGGCGGGTTGCCCCTCCACTTT. It codes for CASSPQGGLPLHF.

The gene calls are TRBV3-1 (or the pseudogene TRBV3-2) and TRBJ1-5, with unresolved D. Germline assignment: CDR1 LGHDT and CDR2 YNNKEL (reference sequence). V dropped 4 bases and J dropped 6 bases, with 16 bases sitting between them. The CDR3 has 15 residues. CDR3 coding DNA: TGTGCCAGCAGCCCCAGCGCTTCCAGCTCTCAGCCCCAGCATTTT. It yields the protein CASSPSASSSQPQHF.

The V gene is TRBV7-9, the J gene TRBJ2-7; 8 positions agree with TRBD1. Germline V gene lookup returns CDR1 SEHNR and CDR2 FQNEAQ (reference sequence). V lost 5 bases to trimming and J lost 11 bases; unmatched junction nucleotides: 5. This CDR3 has 11 amino acids. DNA for the CDR3: TGTGCCAGCAGCCACGACAGGGGAAAGTACTTC. As protein: CASSHDRGKYF.

The chain uses TRBV2 and TRBJ1-1; D may be TRBD1 (6 bases). Trimming took off 5 bases at V and 5 bases at J, with 15 bases between the two ends. CDR3 length: 14 residues. Germline V gene sequence: CDR1 SNHLY, CDR2 FYNNEI. The CDR3 protein is CASSQEGGGTEAFF. CDR3 coding DNA: TGTGCCAGCAGTCAAGAGGGGGGAGGGACTGAAGCTTTCTTT.

This clone was detected only once. Within the sample, other DNA sequences also encode this same CDR3. V is TRBV5-4 and J is TRBJ2-1, with unresolved D. With 2 bases removed from V and 4 bases from J, the gap between germline ends came to 13 bases. CDR3 length: 15 residues. The V gene's germline CDR1 is SGHNT and CDR2 YYREEE (reference sequence). The CDR3 is CASSLEADTYNEQFF. In nucleotides, the CDR3 is TGTGCCAGCAGCTTAGAGGCGGATACATACAATGAGCAGTTCTTC. Variable domain in full (rest from reference TRBV5-4 and TRBJ2-1): ETGVTQSPTHLIKTRGQQVTLRCSSQSGHNTVSWYQQALGQGPQFIFQYYREEENGRGNFPPRFSGLQFPNYSSELNVNALELDDSALYLCASSLEADTYNEQFFGPGTRLTVL.

The rearrangement uses TRBV3-1 (or the pseudogene TRBV3-2) and TRBJ2-1; no clear D gene. The CDR3 loop spans 12 amino acids. Between the trimmed V and J ends, which lost 0 bases and 15 bases, there was a span of 12 bases. Germline assignment: CDR1 LGHDT and CDR2 YNNKEL (reference sequence). This chain's CDR3 is CASSQDQRVSFF. The CDR3 DNA reads TGTGCCAGCAGCCAAGATCAAAGGGTATCGTTCTTC.

The chain has TRBV15 and TRBJ1-4; no definite D call. The CDR3 is 13 residues long. Germline V gene lookup returns CDR1 LNHNV and CDR2 YYDKDF (reference sequence). Trimming pared 7 bases from V and 4 bases from J, leaving 10 bases between. The DNA of the CDR3 is TGTGCCACCACCATAGGGCATAATGAAAAACTGTTTTTT. Translated, it gives CATTIGHNEKLFF.

The genes are TRBV2 and TRBJ1-2; D ambiguous. CDR1 is SNHLY, CDR2 FYNNEI, per germline. The CDR3 is 13 residues long. Trimming removed 5 bases from V and 8 bases from J, with 15 bases in between. The CDR3 protein is CASSKLGPPGYTF. The CDR3 region has the DNA TGTGCCAGCAGTAAACTAGGCCCACCCGGCTACACCTTC.

The chain is built from TRBV6-2 or TRBV6-3 and TRBJ2-3, with 8 bases lining up with TRBD2. J was trimmed by 9 bases and V by 4 bases; bases with no gene match: 18. The CDR3 has 17 residues. CDR1 and CDR2 (germline): MNHEY, SVGEGT. CDR3 loop: CASSSPLGRGGAGTQYF. For the CDR3, the DNA is TGTGCCAGCAGTTCCCCGCTCGGCCGGGGGGGGGCAGGGACGCAGTATTTT.

The chain combines TRBV10-3 with TRBJ1-2, with D perhaps matching TRBD1 (6 bases). Germline CDR1 ENHRY, CDR2 SYGVKD. Trimming left V 6 bases short and J 6 bases short, with 14 bases between. The CDR3 is made up of 13 amino acids. CDR3 sequence reads: CAISDRTLDGYTF. DNA for the CDR3: TGTGCCATCAGCGACAGGACCCTGGATGGCTACACCTTC.

The genes are TRBV9 and TRBJ2-7; 8 bases line up with TRBD2. CDR1 is SGDLS, CDR2 YYNGEE, per germline. This CDR3 has 16 amino acids. Losses at the gene ends were 4 bases for V and 1 base for J; bases not matched to a gene: 10. CDR3 sequence reads: CASSPSVAGGSYEQYF. DNA of the CDR3: TGTGCCAGCAGCCCCTCAGTGGCGGGGGGTTCCTACGAGCAGTACTTC.

This clone was seen a few times. The chain has TRBV29-1 and TRBJ2-2; 7 nucleotides agree with TRBD1. The V gene end was trimmed by 7 bases and the J gene end by 8 bases; junction bases not matched to a gene: 10. There are 13 residues in the CDR3. The germline V gene has CDR1 SQVTM and CDR2 ANQGSEA. The DNA for the CDR3 is TGCAGCGGAAACAGGGGTTTGGGTGGGGAGCTGTTTTTT. Its translation is CSGNRGLGGELFF.

The J gene is TRBJ2-3, the V gene TRBV7-2, with TRBD1 identical over 9 bases. The germline V gene has CDR1 SGHTA and CDR2 FQGNSA. The junction had 14 bases not matched to a gene; V was cut back by 6 bases and J by 7 bases. This CDR3 comprises 16 residues. For the CDR3, the DNA is TGTGCCAGCAGAAAAGAACCGGGACAGGGAGGGTATACGCAGTATTTT. Translated, it gives CASRKEPGQGGYTQYF.

The V call is TRBV19, the J call TRBJ2-1, with a weak D call TRBD1 (5 bases). CDR1 is LNHDA and CDR2 is SQIVND in the germline V gene (reference sequence). Trimming removed 6 bases at V and 4 bases at J, with 7 bases between. The CDR3 totals 12 residues. This chain's CDR3 is CASSRAYNEQFF. As DNA, the CDR3 is TGTGCCAGTAGCAGGGCTTACAATGAGCAGTTCTTC. Using reference TRBV19 and TRBJ2-1 for the parts outside the CDR3, the full variable domain is DGGITQSPKYLFRKEGQNVTLSCEQNLNHDAMYWYRQDPGQGLRLIYYSQIVNDFQKGDIAEGYSVSREKKESFPLTVTSAQKNPTAFYLCASSRAYNEQFFGPGTRLTVL.

The V and J genes are TRBV3-1 (or the pseudogene TRBV3-2) and TRBJ2-5, with D unclear. The V end was cut by 4 bases, the J end by 5 bases, with 14 bases between. Per germline, CDR1 LGHDT and CDR2 YNNKEL (reference sequence). The CDR3 is made up of 14 amino acids. The CDR3 sequence: CASSRISFSETQYF. In DNA, the CDR3 is TGTGCCAGCAGCCGGATTTCTTTCTCTGAGACCCAGTACTTC.

This sequence joins TRBV28 and TRBJ2-1; D gene unclear. CDR3 length equals 10 residues. CDR1 MDHEN and CDR2 SYDVKM come from the germline V gene. Trimming shortened V by 7 bases and J by 7 bases, and 5 bases separated the two germline ends. The CDR3 DNA is TGTGCCAGCAAAAGGAATGAGCAGTTCTTC. This codes for CASKRNEQFF.

V is TRBV19 and J is TRBJ2-3; 8 bases fit TRBD1. This CDR3 spans 12 amino acids. Trimming took 7 bases from V and 6 from J; bases not matched to a gene: 3. Per the germline V gene, CDR1 is LNHDA and CDR2 is SQIVND (reference sequence). CDR3 in amino acids: CASKTGVDTQYF. CDR3 DNA: TGTGCCAGTAAGACAGGGGTGGATACGCAGTATTTT.

V and J are TRBV6-6 and TRBJ2-7; D gene ambiguous. The CDR3 has 11 amino acids. V was shortened by 7 bases and J by 6 bases, with 10 bases between the two germline ends. The germline V gene encodes CDR1 MNHNY and CDR2 SVGAGI (reference sequence). The CDR3 DNA sequence: TGTGCCAGCACCCGGGTCGGCGAGCAGTACTTC. Translated, it gives CASTRVGEQYF.

This clone was seen only a few times. This rearrangement joins TRBV4-1 to TRBJ2-2; D is undetermined. Trimming shortened V by 7 bases and J by 4 bases, and 19 bases separated the two germline ends. CDR1 MGHRA and CDR2 YSYEKL come from the germline V gene. The CDR3 length is 16 residues. CDR3 sequence reads: CASTYNLALSTGELFF. CDR3 DNA sequence: TGCGCCAGCACCTACAATTTGGCTCTATCCACCGGGGAGCTGTTTTTT.

V and J are TRBV5-1 and TRBJ2-1, with D perhaps assigned TRBD1 or TRBD2 (5 bases each). This CDR3 has 15 residues. Germline-derived CDR1 and CDR2 are SGHRS and YFSETQ. Trimming removed 4 bases from V and 4 bases from J, with 15 bases in between. The CDR3 region has the DNA TGCGCCAGCAGCGCTCGGGACCCACATTACAATGAGCAGTTCTTC. Amino acids: CASSARDPHYNEQFF.

CDR3 coding DNA: TGTGCCAGCAGCTTGACAAGGGCCAACAATGAGCAGTTCTTC. This gives the protein CASSLTRANNEQFF. The chain recombines TRBV5-6 with TRBJ2-1; no reliable D call. CDR1 is SGHDT, CDR2 YYEEEE, per germline. The CDR3 totals 14 residues. Deletions cut 1 base from V and 5 bases from J, with 10 bases between.

This clone was detected only a few times. The CDR3 is CASTPRVMNTEAFF. CDR3 bases: TGTGCCAGCACCCCCCGAGTTATGAACACTGAAGCTTTCTTT. The chain recombines TRBV2 with TRBJ1-1; D call uncertain. CDR3 length: 14 amino acids. V was cut by 7 bases and J by 0 bases, with 12 bases left in between. The germline CDR1 and CDR2 sequences are SNHLY and FYNNEI.